This T cell receptor beta chain was documented in a study of blood T cell repertoires in COVID-19. Methods used by the authors: How many nucleated cells were present was estimated from reference gene primer amplification. The table came from immunoSEQ multiplex PCR; TCRdb's copy has only in-frame clones and leaves some out. Clone size and the V and J calls come from that table; the DNA yielded D and trimming. The sample holds around 100,000 clones; roughly 90% are singletons and the top ten take 2.7%. Sequencing was done on a sample of peripheral blood. The clonotype comes from a man aged 50-59 years with COVID-19, enrolled during active disease.

The CDR3 DNA follows: TGTGCCAGCAGTTACCTCGGGACAACTAATGAAAAACTGTTTTTT. Its protein is CASSYLGTTNEKLFF. The chain joins TRBV6-5 to TRBJ1-4; D is unresolved. V was clipped by 2 bases and J by 0 bases, with 7 bases between them. The CDR3 is 15 residues long. The germline V gene encodes CDR1 MNHEY and CDR2 SVGAGI.